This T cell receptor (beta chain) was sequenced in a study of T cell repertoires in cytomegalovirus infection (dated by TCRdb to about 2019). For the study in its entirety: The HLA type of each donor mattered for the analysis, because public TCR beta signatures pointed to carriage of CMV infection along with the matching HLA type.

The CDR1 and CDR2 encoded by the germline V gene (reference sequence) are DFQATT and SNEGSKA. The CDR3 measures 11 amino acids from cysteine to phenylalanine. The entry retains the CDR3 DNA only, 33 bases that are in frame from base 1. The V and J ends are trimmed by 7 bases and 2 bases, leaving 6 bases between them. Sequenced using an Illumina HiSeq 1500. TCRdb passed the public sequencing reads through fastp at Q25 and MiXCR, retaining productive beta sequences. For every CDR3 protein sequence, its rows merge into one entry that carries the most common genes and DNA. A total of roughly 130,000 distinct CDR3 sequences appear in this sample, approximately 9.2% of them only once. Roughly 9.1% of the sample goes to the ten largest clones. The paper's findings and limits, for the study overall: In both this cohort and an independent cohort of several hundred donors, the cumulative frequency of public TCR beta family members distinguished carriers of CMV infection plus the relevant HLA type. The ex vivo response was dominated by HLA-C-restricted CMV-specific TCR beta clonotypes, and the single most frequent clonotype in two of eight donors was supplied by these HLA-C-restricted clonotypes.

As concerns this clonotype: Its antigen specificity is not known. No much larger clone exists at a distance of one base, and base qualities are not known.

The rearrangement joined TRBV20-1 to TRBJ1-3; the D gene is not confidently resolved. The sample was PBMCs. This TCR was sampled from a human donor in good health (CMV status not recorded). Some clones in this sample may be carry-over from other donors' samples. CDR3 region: CSGRTGNTIYF. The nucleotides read TGCAGTGGACGGACTGGAAACACCATATATTTT.